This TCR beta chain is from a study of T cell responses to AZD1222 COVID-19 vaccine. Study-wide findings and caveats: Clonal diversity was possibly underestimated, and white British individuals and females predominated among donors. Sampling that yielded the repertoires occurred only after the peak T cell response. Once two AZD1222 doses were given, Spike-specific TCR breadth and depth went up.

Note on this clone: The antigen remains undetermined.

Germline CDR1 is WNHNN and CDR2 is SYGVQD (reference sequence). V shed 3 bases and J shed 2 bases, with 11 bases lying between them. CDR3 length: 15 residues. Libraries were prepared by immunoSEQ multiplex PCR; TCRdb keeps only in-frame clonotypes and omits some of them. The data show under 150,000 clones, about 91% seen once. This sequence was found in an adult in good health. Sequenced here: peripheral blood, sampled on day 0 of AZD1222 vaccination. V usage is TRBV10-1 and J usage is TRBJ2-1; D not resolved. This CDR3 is CASSDPERPYNEQFF. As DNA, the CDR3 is TGCGCCAGCAGTGATCCGGAAAGACCCTACAATGAGCAGTTCTTC.